What follows are 2 T cell receptor beta chains derived from one specimen sequenced in a study of blood T cell repertoires in COVID-19. Profiling relied on immunoSEQ multiplex PCR, and the TCRdb table lists in-frame clones only, not all of them. The table has a few hundred thousand clones, about 83% seen once; the top ten hold 1% to 1.5%. The source material was peripheral blood. The receptors were sampled from a woman aged 45-59 years with acute or convalescent COVID-19.

The gene calls are TRBV6-6 and TRBJ2-7; a weak D match, TRBD1 (5 bases). V was trimmed by 0 bases and J by 0 bases, leaving 12 bases between them. From germline, CDR1 is MNHNY and CDR2 SVGAGI (reference sequence). The CDR3 has 16 residues. For the CDR3, the DNA is TGTGCCAGCAGTTACTCGAATGGGGCCTACTCCTACGAGCAGTACGTC. It specifies CASSYSNGAYSYEQYV.

CDR3: CASSLSMAATYEQYF. DNA for the CDR3: TGTGCCAGCAGTTTATCGATGGCGGCAACCTACGAGCAGTACTTC. The chain is built from TRBV27 and TRBJ2-7; no clear D gene. The V end lost 0 bases, the J end lost 2 bases, and 11 bases lay between the germline ends. There are 15 residues in the CDR3. Looked up from germline, CDR1 is MNHEY and CDR2 is SMNVEV (reference sequence).